This is a list of T cell receptor beta chains from one sample in a study of blood T cell repertoires in COVID-19. The method was immunoSEQ multiplex PCR; TCRdb's version includes in-frame clones alone and lacks a portion of them. Of over 90,000 clones listed, roughly 80% are singletons. Sequencing was done on a sample of peripheral blood. These receptors were obtained from a man at least 80 years old with COVID-19, enrolled during active disease. The conserved cysteine and the conserved F or W are not part of the CDR3 here. Each record gives: V gene, CDR3 protein.

TRBV18 ASSRKGEGDGYT
TRBV11-2 ASSLQQQSEAF
TRBV6-5 ASSPMAGDTQY
TRBV4-1 ASRAIGLAADQETQY
TRBV19 ASSSGRALRETQY
TRBV30 AWDTPGGNTGELF
TRBV7-9 ASSRQPYEQY
TRBV5-1 ASSLIGGGNEQF
TRBV19 ASSISQGPYEQY
TRBV30 AWKAKQGGPQY
TRBV27 ASSLFGTGDPSYEQY
TRBV6-5 ASSYTSQGGRYT
TRBV27 ASSPVYNSPLH
TRBV18 ASSPPRRGPLLDQPQH
TRBV19 ASRSTGLGDTQY
TRBV10-1 ASSESALATDTQY
TRBV18 ASSLRTGGDETQY
TRBV5-1 ASSFGTGRWDEQF
TRBV30 AWSVGQGNQPQH
TRBV5-6 ASSLVASYGYT
TRBV2 ASSVTGNTEAF
TRBV5-1 ASSGLAGDTSYNEQF
TRBV12-3/TRBV12-4 ASSLGSGPQH
TRBV18 ASSSLSTGLHSYEQY
TRBV7-2 ASSLRTGLGIGTNEKLF
TRBV5-1 ASSLRGSSYNSPLH
TRBV29-1 SVAAGENYGYT
TRBV19 ASSMTGVQPQH
TRBV11-2 ASSLTSGSGNEQF
TRBV30 AWSPGRNYGYT
TRBV5-1 ASSLYSDRGTKNIQY
TRBV7-2 ASSSQGRVGGYT
TRBV30 AWSVTRTGIDNGYT
TRBV18 ASSPTIQHTDTQY
TRBV28 ASSFPDRGRETQY
TRBV18 ASSDSVQGGDQPQH
TRBV19 ASSTDRGQNQPQH
TRBV4-1 ASSQDPPTGLKSYEQY
TRBV18 ASSPQVARGSSGTGELF
TRBV5-5 ASSLASGRYNEKLF
TRBV27 ASSTRTQGIGRNQPQH
TRBV29-1 SGIQGVNGYT
TRBV27 ASSQTQGHPVMNTEAF
TRBV7-7 ASSFGRGDTEAF
TRBV6-6 ASSRWTGGDLRKLF
TRBV6-1 ASSVTGGWTVNTEAF
TRBV3-1/TRBV3-2 ASSLRRGEGSPLH
TRBV18 ASSPPVSPYNEQF
TRBV5-1 ASSARRGESTDTQY
TRBV27 ASSFSGGGLGYNEQF
TRBV7-2 ASSSRRQGFGNTIY
TRBV6-6 ASSYAFSSSYEQY
TRBV7-2 ASSLKAGGEREQF
TRBV28 ASRPLSATNTGELF
TRBV5-1 ASSLLDRNTEAF
TRBV11-3 ASSLGGNSPLH
TRBV6-5 ASSFRQEPYEQY